A single sample is the source of the 22 T cell receptor beta chains below, sequenced in a study of CD8+ T cells in alopecia areata (dated by TCRdb to 2016 to 2018). Receptors were amplified or captured by the immunoSEQ multiplex PCR assay. RNA was extracted from all samples and reverse transcribed into cDNA as template for TCR sequencing. The table comes from immuneACCESS by way of TCRdb, which keeps in-frame sequences with V and J called. Part of the clones is missing from these tables; in studies checked, under half for an unresolved V gene and the rest for unknown reasons. For this sample the table gives some 240,000 clones, of which around 62% were detected only once. The biggest ten clones account for over 0.4% of the sample. The time point label of this sample denotes: baseline before oral tofacitinib. Source: CD4+ T cells sorted from blood, taken at week 0. The receptors here all came from a human donor with alopecia areata.

The V gene is TRBV6-1, the J gene TRBJ2-7; 7 positions match TRBD1. The CDR3 consists of 15 residues. Germline-derived CDR1 and CDR2 are MNHNS and SASEGT. V dropped 3 bases and J dropped 0; count of bases not matched to a gene: 5. The CDR3 is CASSDPGTASYEQYF. CDR3 DNA sequence: TGTGCCAGCAGTGACCCCGGGACAGCCTCCTACGAGCAGTACTTC.

This clone was recorded a few times. V usage is TRBV5-6 and J usage is TRBJ2-1, with TRBD2 matching 11 bases. V shed 2 bases and J 6 bases; nucleotides not matched to a gene: 7. CDR1 is SGHDT, CDR2 YYEEEE, per germline. The CDR3 runs to 16 residues. Here the CDR3 reads CASSLSTLAGGNEQFF. As DNA, the CDR3 is TGTGCCAGCAGCTTATCCACGCTAGCGGGGGGCAATGAGCAGTTCTTC.

The V and J genes are TRBV5-4 and TRBJ1-2; 7 nucleotides line up with TRBD1. Germline V CDR1 and CDR2: SGHNT, YYREEE (reference sequence). J was trimmed by 6 bases and V by 5 bases; bases with no gene match: 10. CDR3 length: 14 residues. This CDR3 reads CASSSQEGAHGYTF. CDR3 nucleotide sequence: TGTGCCAGCAGTTCTCAAGAGGGGGCGCATGGCTACACCTTC.

This clone appeared a few times. The chain is built from TRBV6-5 and TRBJ1-1; a weak D match, TRBD1 (6 bases). The CDR3 extends over 13 amino acids. Germline-derived CDR1 and CDR2 are MNHEY and SVGAGI. Trimming removed 5 bases at V and 5 bases at J, with 12 bases between. CDR3 nucleotide sequence: TGTGCCAGCAGTGCCGGACAGTGGACTGAAGCTTTCTTT. It yields the protein CASSAGQWTEAFF.

This chain uses TRBV18 with TRBJ2-5, with 9 bases identical to TRBD1. The CDR3 consists of 14 residues. Germline CDR1 KGHSH, CDR2 LQKENI. Germline trimming cut 4 bases from V and 4 bases from J; bases unmatched to any gene: 4. The DNA of the CDR3 is TGTGCCAGCTCACGAGGACAGGGGAGAGAGACCCAGTACTTC. Translating it yields CASSRGQGRETQYF.

This clone has a handful of counts. In the same sample, other DNA sequences code for this CDR3. The chain has TRBV7-3 and TRBJ2-5, with a possible D match to TRBD1 (5 bases). V lost 4 bases to trimming and J lost 2 bases, with 8 bases between them. Germline CDR1 is SGHTA and CDR2 is FQGTGA. The CDR3 is 13 residues long. The CDR3 DNA sequence: TGTGCCAGCAGCTCCACAGGTCAAGAGACCCAGTACTTC. It translates to CASSSTGQETQYF.

This clone was found a few times. This sequence joins TRBV7-9 and TRBJ1-1; unclear D gene. The germline V and J ends were trimmed by 7 bases and 4 bases, with 16 bases remaining between them. CDR1 is SEHNR and CDR2 is FQNEAQ in the germline V gene (reference sequence). CDR3 length equals 14 residues. Here the CDR3 DNA reads TGTGCCAGCACCCGGAGTCAGTCCGGCACTGAAGCTTTCTTT. Protein sequence: CASTRSQSGTEAFF.

This clone was seen only a few times. V gene TRBV27 combines with J gene TRBJ2-1; D unclear. Trimming took 10 bases from V and 2 from J, leaving 18 bases between them. Germline lookup yields CDR1 MNHEY and CDR2 SMNVEV (reference sequence). This CDR3 is 15 amino acids long. CDR3 bases: TGTGCCACCCACAAGATTGAGCCGCCCTACAATGAGCAGTTCTTC. Translating gives CATHKIEPPYNEQFF.

V and J are TRBV5-1 and TRBJ2-3, with unresolved D. V was shortened by 2 bases and J by 4 bases, with 11 bases between the two germline ends. The CDR3 runs to 14 residues. Germline CDR1 SGHRS, CDR2 YFSETQ. This CDR3 reads CASSFGRVADTQYF. Written as DNA, the CDR3 is TGCGCCAGCAGCTTCGGACGAGTGGCAGATACGCAGTATTTT.

The chain uses TRBV7-3 and TRBJ2-2; D ambiguous. V was clipped by 5 bases and J by 4 bases, with 14 bases between them. The germline gives CDR1 SGHTA, CDR2 FQGTGA. This CDR3 has 15 amino acids. DNA of the CDR3: TGTGCCAGCAGCCCCCAAGCTGCTTCCACCGGGGAGCTGTTTTTT. Protein product: CASSPQAASTGELFF.

The J gene is TRBJ2-1, the V gene TRBV5-1; a weak D match, TRBD2 (6 bases). Germline CDR1 SGHRS, CDR2 YFSETQ. This CDR3 is built from 19 residues. Trimming removed 0 bases from V and 4 bases from J, with 23 bases in between. CDR3 protein: CASSLGYGTPRRGYNEQFF. The CDR3 nucleotides read TGCGCCAGCAGCTTGGGATACGGGACTCCCCGGAGAGGGTACAATGAGCAGTTCTTC.

The V call is TRBV27, the J call TRBJ1-2, with D perhaps matching TRBD1 (5 bases). V was shortened by 6 bases and J by 4 bases, with 12 bases between the two germline ends. Germline V gene lookup returns CDR1 MNHEY and CDR2 SMNVEV (reference sequence). There are 13 residues in the CDR3. The CDR3 DNA sequence: TGTGCCAGCAGCCAGACAGAGCGCTATGGCTACACCTTC. Translated, it gives CASSQTERYGYTF.

This chain uses TRBV9 with TRBJ1-2, with D hard to call. This CDR3 has 15 residues. V lost 0 bases and J lost 2, with 11 bases in between. Germline CDR1 SGDLS, CDR2 YYNGEE. CDR3 DNA sequence: TGTGCCAGCAGCGTAGCTCGACCCGGGAACTATGGCTACACCTTC. This codes for CASSVARPGNYGYTF. Drawing the rest from reference TRBV9 and TRBJ1-2, the complete variable domain is DSGVTQTPKHLITATGQRVTLRCSPRSGDLSVYWYQQSLDQGLQFLIQYYNGEERAKGNILERFSAQQFPDLHSELNLSSLELGDSALYFCASSVARPGNYGYTFGSGTRLTVV.

In its sample, this clone was seen a few times. Distinct nucleotide sequences in the sample also encode this CDR3. The rearrangement joins TRBV29-1 to TRBJ1-1; 10 nucleotides line up with TRBD1. V was pared by 4 bases and J by 5 bases, with 7 bases of the junction left unmatched. CDR1 and CDR2 from the germline V gene are SQVTM and ANQGSEA. The CDR3 is made up of 14 amino acids. The CDR3 sequence is CSVARTGGLTEAFF. CDR3 nucleotide sequence: TGCAGCGTTGCTAGGACAGGGGGGTTGACTGAAGCTTTCTTT.

J is TRBJ2-7 and V is TRBV9, with 10 bases fitting TRBD1. V was pared by 4 bases and J by 3 bases, with 7 bases of the junction left unmatched. Germline V gene data show CDR1 as SGDLS and CDR2 as YYNGEE. The CDR3 extends over 15 amino acids. Written as DNA, the CDR3 is TGTGCCAGCAGCCGCGATGGGGACAGGGGCTACGAGCAGTACTTC. It is translated as CASSRDGDRGYEQYF.

There are a few counts of this clone. The genes are TRBV29-1 and TRBJ2-5; 11 bases align to TRBD2. The CDR3 loop spans 14 amino acids. After removal of 3 bases from V and 2 bases from J, the junction contained 2 bases not matched to a gene. Looked up from germline, CDR1 is SQVTM and CDR2 is ANQGSEA. The CDR3 DNA follows: TGCAGCGTTGAGGGACTAGCGGAACAAGAGACCCAGTACTTC. Translation gives CSVEGLAEQETQYF.

The CDR3 sequence: CSAQDIQETQYF. In nucleotides, the CDR3 is TGCAGCGCACAGGACATCCAAGAGACCCAGTACTTC. The chain joins TRBV29-1 to TRBJ2-5; possible D gene TRBD1, 5 bases. Trimming stripped 7 bases from V and 1 base from J, with 10 bases between. Germline V CDR1 and CDR2: SQVTM, ANQGSEA. CDR3 length: 12 residues.

The rearrangement joins TRBV7-3 to TRBJ1-1; perhaps TRBD1 as D (6 bases). The CDR3 totals 17 residues. The germline gives CDR1 SGHTA, CDR2 FQGTGA. V gave up 3 bases and J gave up 6 bases, with 23 bases separating them. DNA of the CDR3: TGTGCCAGCAGCTTGACGCCGGGACACCCCTTGGGGGCTGAAGCTTTCTTT. Protein: CASSLTPGHPLGAEAFF.

The chain has TRBV6-1 and TRBJ2-7; 7 bases map to TRBD1. Germline V gene lookup returns CDR1 MNHNS and CDR2 SASEGT. J lost 4 bases, V lost 6 bases, and 12 bases had no gene match. The CDR3 is made up of 15 amino acids. This CDR3 is CASRQGQTRGYEQYF. DNA of the CDR3: TGTGCCAGCAGGCAGGGACAGACCCGAGGTTACGAGCAGTACTTC.

The V and J genes are TRBV30 and TRBJ1-2; D is unresolved. Between the trimmed V and J ends, which lost 2 bases and 4 bases, there was a span of 11 bases. The length of the CDR3 is 13 residues. Germline loops: CDR1 GTSNPN, CDR2 SVGIG (reference sequence). This chain's CDR3 is CAWSLQSSYGYTF. Written as DNA, the CDR3 is TGTGCCTGGAGTCTCCAGTCCAGCTATGGCTACACCTTC.

The chain couples TRBV30 to TRBJ2-1; D remains ambiguous. V shed 2 bases and J shed 3 bases, with 8 bases lying between them. This CDR3 is built from 13 residues. CDR1 and CDR2 from the germline V gene are GTSNPN and SVGIG (reference sequence). The CDR3 region has the DNA TGTGCCTGGAGTCTACAGAGCTACAATGAGCAGTTCTTC. It encodes CAWSLQSYNEQFF.

This clone came up a few times. The chain employs TRBV6-6 and TRBJ1-5; 11 positions agree with TRBD1. The CDR3 is 15 residues long. Per germline, CDR1 MNHNY and CDR2 SVGAGI (reference sequence). With 4 bases clipped from V and 4 bases from J, the junction kept 3 bases outside the gene matches. As DNA, the CDR3 is TGTGCCAGCAGTTCCGGGACAGGGGGTAATCAGCCCCAGCATTTT. Translating it yields CASSSGTGGNQPQHF.